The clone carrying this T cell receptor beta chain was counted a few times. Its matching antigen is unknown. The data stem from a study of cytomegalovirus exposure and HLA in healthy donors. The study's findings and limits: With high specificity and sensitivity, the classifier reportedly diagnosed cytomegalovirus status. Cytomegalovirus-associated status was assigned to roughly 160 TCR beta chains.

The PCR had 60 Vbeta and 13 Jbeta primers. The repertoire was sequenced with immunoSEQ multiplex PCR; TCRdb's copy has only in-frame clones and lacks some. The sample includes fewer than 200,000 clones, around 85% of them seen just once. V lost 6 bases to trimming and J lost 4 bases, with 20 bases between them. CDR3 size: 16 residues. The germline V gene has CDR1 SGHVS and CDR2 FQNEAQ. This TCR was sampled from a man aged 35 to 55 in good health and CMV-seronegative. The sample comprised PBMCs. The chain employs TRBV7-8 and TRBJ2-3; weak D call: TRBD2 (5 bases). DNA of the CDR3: TGTGCCAGCAGGTCAGCTAGGAGGTTAGGACCAGATACGCAGTATTTT. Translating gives CASRSARRLGPDTQYF.